This T cell receptor (beta chain) was identified during a study of identical twins. Study-wide points: For cord blood, abundant beta clonotypes had fewer insertions, unlike memory repertoires, which showed none.

This clonotype showed up many times. The antigen is undetermined. TCRdb re-derived calls from the 5' RACE reads in MiXCR, one entry per CDR3 protein. This sample yields approximately 94,000 distinct CDR3 sequences, of which under 6.5% are seen a single time; over 9.5% belongs to the top ten. Trimming left V 2 bases short and J 2 bases short, with 0 bases between. Germline CDR1 SQVTM, CDR2 ANQGSEA. The CDR3 totals 10 residues. The chain has TRBV29-1 and TRBJ1-1; the D is unclear. The TCR originated in a woman between 50 and 59 years old in good health. The specimen sequenced was memory T cells sorted from blood. CDR3: CSVENTEAFF. The CDR3 DNA is TGCAGCGTTGAAAACACTGAAGCTTTCTTT.